This TCR beta chain came from a study of blood T cells in healthy people across ages. PCR was performed a second time for about 7 to 11 cycles using a sample-barcoded 5' primer and a J-beta primer mix. TCRdb reprocessed the 5' RACE reads via MiXCR and lists one record per CDR3 protein. The sample has over 500,000 distinct CDR3 sequences, roughly half seen once. This clonotype has ten or more counts. The CDR3 has 13 residues. Germline V gives CDR1 DFQATT, CDR2 SNEGSKA (reference sequence). The chain is built from TRBV20-1 and TRBJ2-1, with TRBD2 matching 7 bases. The clonotype comes from a woman of 80 years or more in good health. The sequencing sample was made of blood. The CDR3 DNA reads as TGCAGCGCGGAGCGGGACCCCCAGAATGAGCAGTTCTTC. Translated, it gives CSAERDPQNEQFF.